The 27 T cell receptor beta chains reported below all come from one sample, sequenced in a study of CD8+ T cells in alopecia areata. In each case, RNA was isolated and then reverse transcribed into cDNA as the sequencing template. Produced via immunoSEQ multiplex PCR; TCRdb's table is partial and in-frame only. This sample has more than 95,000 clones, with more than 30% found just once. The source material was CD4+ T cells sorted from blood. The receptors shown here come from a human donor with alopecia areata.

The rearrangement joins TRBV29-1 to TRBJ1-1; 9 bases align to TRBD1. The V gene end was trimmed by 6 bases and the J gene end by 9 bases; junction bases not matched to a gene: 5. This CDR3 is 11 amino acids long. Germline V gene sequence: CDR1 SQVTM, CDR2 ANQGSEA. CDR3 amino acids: CSVVGQGKAFF. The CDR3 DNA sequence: TGCAGCGTCGTTGGACAGGGGAAAGCTTTCTTT.

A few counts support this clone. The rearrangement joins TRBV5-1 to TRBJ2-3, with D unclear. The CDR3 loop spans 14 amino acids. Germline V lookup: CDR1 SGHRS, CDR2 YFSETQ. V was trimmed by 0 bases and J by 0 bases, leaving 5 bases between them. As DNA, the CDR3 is TGCGCCAGCAGCTTGGAGAAGAGCACAGATACGCAGTATTTT. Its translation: CASSLEKSTDTQYF.

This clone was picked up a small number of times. The CDR3 sequence is CASSLGAVNTGELFF. The CDR3 nucleotides read TGTGCCAGCAGCTTAGGGGCCGTTAACACCGGGGAGCTGTTTTTT. The chain employs TRBV7-3 and TRBJ2-2, with D possibly TRBD1 on 5 matching bases. V was shortened by 2 bases and J by 2 bases, with 9 bases between the two germline ends. The CDR3 spans 15 residues. The germline V gene encodes CDR1 SGHTA and CDR2 FQGTGA.

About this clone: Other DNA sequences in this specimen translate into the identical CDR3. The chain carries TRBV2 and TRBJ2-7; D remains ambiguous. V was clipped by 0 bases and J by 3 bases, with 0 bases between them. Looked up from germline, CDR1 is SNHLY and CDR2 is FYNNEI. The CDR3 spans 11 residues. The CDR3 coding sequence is TGTGCCAGCAGTGAAGCCTACGAGCAGTACTTC. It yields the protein CASSEAYEQYF.

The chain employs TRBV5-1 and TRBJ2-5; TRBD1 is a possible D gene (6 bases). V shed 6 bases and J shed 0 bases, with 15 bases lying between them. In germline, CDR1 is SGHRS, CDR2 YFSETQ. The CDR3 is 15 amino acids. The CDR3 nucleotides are TGCGCCAGCACCGATGGGGGCGCGGACCAAGAGACCCAGTACTTC. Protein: CASTDGGADQETQYF.

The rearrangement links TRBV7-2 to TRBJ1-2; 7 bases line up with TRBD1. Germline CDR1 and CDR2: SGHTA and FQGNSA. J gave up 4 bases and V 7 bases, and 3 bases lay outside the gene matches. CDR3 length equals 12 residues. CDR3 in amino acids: CASKGAAYGYTF. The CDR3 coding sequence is TGTGCCAGCAAGGGGGCGGCCTATGGCTACACCTTC. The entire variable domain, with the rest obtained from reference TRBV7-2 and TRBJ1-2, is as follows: GAGVSQSPSNKVTEKGKDVELRCDPISGHTALYWYRQSLGQGLEFLIYFQGNSAPDKSGLPSDRFSAERTGGSVSTLTIQRTQQEDSAVYLCASKGAAYGYTFGSGTRLTVV.

The CDR3 DNA sequence: TGTGCCAGCAGCCGACAGGGCATGGCAGATACGCAGTATTTT. Encoded protein: CASSRQGMADTQYF. The chain employs TRBV14 and TRBJ2-3, with TRBD1 identical over 7 bases. V was clipped by 4 bases and J by 4 bases; unmatched bases: 5. This CDR3 is built from 14 residues. Germline loops: CDR1 SGHDN, CDR2 FVKESK.

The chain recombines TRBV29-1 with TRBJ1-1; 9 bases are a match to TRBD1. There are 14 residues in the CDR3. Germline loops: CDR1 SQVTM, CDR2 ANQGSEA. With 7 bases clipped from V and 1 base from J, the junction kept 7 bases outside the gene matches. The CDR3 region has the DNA TGCAGCGCCGACAGGGGGGGAAGGAACACTGAAGCTTTCTTT. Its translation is CSADRGGRNTEAFF.

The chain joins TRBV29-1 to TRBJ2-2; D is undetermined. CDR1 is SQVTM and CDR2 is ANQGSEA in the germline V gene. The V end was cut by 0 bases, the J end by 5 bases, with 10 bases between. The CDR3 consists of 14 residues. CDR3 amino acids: CSVEDTLRTGELFF. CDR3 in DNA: TGCAGCGTTGAAGATACCCTGCGGACCGGGGAGCTGTTTTTT.

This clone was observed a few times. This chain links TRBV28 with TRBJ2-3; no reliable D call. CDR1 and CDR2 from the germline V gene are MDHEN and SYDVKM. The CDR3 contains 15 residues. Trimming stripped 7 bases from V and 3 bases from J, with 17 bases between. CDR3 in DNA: TGTGCCAGCAACACTCCACTGGGCGGAACAGATACGCAGTATTTT. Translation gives CASNTPLGGTDTQYF.

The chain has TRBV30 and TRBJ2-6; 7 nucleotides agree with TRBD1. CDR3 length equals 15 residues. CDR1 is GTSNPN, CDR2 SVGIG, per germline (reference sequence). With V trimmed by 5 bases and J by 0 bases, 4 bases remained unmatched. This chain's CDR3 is CAWGTDFSGANVLTF. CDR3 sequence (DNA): TGTGCCTGGGGGACAGATTTCTCTGGGGCCAACGTCCTGACTTTC. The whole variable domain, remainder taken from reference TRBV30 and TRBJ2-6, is SQTIHQWPATLVQPVGSPLSLECTVEGTSNPNLYWYRQAAGRGLQLLFYSVGIGQISSEVPQNLSASRPQDRQFILSSKKLLLSDSGFYLCAWGTDFSGANVLTFGAGSRLTVL.

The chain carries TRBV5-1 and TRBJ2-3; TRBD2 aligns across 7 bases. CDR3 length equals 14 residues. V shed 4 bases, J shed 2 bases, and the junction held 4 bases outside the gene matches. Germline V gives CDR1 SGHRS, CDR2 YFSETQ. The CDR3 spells CASSPSGATDTQYF. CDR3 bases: TGCGCCAGCAGCCCTAGCGGTGCCACAGATACGCAGTATTTT. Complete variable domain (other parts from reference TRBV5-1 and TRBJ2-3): KAGVTQTPRYLIKTRGQQVTLSCSPISGHRSVSWYQQTPGQGLQFLFEYFSETQRNKGNFPGRFSGRQFSNSRSEMNVSTLELGDSALYLCASSPSGATDTQYFGPGTRLTVL.

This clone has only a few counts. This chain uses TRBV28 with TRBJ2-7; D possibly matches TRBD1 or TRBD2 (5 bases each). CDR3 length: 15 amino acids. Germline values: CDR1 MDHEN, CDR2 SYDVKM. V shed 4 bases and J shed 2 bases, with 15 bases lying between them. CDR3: CASSYPGAAAYEQYF. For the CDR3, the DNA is TGTGCCAGCAGTTACCCCGGGGCCGCGGCCTACGAGCAGTACTTC.

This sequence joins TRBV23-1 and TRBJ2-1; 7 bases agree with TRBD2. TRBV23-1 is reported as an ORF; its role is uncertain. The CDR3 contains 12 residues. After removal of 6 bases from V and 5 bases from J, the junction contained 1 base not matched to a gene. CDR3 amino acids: CASRREHNEQFF. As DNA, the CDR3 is TGCGCCAGCAGGCGGGAGCACAATGAGCAGTTCTTC.

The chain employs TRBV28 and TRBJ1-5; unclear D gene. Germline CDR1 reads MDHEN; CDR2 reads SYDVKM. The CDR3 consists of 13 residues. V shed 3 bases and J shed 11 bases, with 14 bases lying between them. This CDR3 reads CASSLPHASSQHF. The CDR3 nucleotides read TGTGCCAGCAGTTTGCCCCACGCCTCGTCCCAGCATTTT.

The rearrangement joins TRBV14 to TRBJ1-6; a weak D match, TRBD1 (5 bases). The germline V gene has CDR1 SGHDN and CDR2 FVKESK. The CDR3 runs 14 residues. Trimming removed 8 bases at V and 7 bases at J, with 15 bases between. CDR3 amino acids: CASHLGVGNSPLHF. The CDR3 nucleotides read TGTGCCAGCCACCTAGGGGTTGGAAATTCACCCCTCCACTTT.

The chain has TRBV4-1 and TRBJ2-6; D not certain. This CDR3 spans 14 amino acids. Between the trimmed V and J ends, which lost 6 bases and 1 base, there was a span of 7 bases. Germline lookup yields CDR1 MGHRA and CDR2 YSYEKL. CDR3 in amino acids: CASRSGSGANVLTF. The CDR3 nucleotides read TGCGCCAGCAGATCCGGGTCTGGGGCCAACGTCCTGACTTTC.

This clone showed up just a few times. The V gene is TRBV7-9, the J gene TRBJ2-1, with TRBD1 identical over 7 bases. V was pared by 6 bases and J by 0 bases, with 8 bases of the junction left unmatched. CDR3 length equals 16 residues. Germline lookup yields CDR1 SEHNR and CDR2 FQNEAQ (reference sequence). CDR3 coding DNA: TGTGCCAGCAGTGGACAAGGGGGCAACTCCTACAATGAGCAGTTCTTC. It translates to CASSGQGGNSYNEQFF.

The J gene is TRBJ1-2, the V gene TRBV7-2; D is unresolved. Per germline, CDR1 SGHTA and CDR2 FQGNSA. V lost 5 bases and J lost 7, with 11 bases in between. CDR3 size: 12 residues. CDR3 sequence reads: CASSIRTGGYTF. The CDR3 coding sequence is TGTGCCAGCAGCATTAGGACGGGTGGCTACACCTTC.

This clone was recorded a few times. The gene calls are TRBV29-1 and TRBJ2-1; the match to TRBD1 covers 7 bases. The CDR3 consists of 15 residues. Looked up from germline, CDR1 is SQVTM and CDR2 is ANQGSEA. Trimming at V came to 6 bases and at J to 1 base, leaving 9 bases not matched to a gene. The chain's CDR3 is CSVNHRGASYNEQFF. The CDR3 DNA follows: TGCAGCGTCAATCACAGGGGCGCGTCCTACAATGAGCAGTTCTTC.

DNA of the CDR3: TGTGCCAGCAGCCCCGGGGAGGGGAACACTGAAGCTTTCTTT. Amino acids: CASSPGEGNTEAFF. The chain links TRBV7-3 to TRBJ1-1; D not certain. The V gene's germline CDR1 is SGHTA and CDR2 FQGTGA. The CDR3 runs 14 residues. The V and J ends lost 5 bases and 1 base respectively, with 11 bases between them.

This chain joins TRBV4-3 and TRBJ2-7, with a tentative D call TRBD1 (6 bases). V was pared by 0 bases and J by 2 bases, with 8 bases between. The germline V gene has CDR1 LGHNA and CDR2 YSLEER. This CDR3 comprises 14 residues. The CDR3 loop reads CASSQEDRAYEQYF. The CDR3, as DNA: TGCGCCAGCAGCCAAGAGGACAGAGCCTACGAGCAGTACTTC.

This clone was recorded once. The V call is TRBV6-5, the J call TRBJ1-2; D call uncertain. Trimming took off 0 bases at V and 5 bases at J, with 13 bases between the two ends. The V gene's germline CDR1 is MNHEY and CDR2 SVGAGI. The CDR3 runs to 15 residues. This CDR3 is CASSYSAAAPYGYTF. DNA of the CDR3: TGTGCCAGCAGTTACTCGGCCGCTGCCCCTTATGGCTACACCTTC.

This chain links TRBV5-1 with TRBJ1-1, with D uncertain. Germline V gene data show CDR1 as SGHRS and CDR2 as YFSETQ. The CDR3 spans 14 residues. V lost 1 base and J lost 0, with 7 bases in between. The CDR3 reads CASSLNEVNTEAFF. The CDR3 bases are TGCGCCAGCAGCTTGAACGAGGTGAACACTGAAGCTTTCTTT.

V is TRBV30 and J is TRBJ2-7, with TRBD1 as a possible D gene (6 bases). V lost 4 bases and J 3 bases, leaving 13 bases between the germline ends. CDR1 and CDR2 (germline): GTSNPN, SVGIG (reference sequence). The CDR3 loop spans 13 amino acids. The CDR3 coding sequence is TGTGCCTGGAATGTACAGGACAGCTACGAGCAGTACTTC. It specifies CAWNVQDSYEQYF.

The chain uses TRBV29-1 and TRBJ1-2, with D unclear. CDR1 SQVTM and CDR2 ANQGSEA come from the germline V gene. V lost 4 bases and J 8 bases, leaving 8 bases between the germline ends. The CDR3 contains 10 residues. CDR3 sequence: CSVGGPGYTF. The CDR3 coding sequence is TGCAGCGTTGGTGGCCCGGGCTACACCTTC.

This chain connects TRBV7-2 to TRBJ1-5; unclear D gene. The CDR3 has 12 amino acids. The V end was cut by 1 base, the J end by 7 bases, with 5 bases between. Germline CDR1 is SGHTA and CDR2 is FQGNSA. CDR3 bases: TGTGCCAGCAGCTTAGATGAGCAGCCCCAGCATTTT. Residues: CASSLDEQPQHF.